Listed below are T cell receptor beta chains from one sample, sequenced in a study of OX40 agonist ivuxolimab in advanced cancers. Some clones are missing from TCRdb's copy, which holds only in-frame ones; the method was immunoSEQ multiplex PCR. The table includes tens of thousands of clones, about 94% detected once. Source: CD4+ or CD8+ T cells sorted from blood, taken in a trial of the OX40 agonist ivuxolimab. These receptors came from an adult with an advanced solid tumor such as melanoma, head and neck, liver or kidney cancer. Each CDR3 is given with its conserved first and last residue. The order of the fields is D gene, J gene, CDR3 length, V gene, clone size, CDR3 DNA, CDR3 protein. A D gene is named only where the DNA matches it firmly. A clone size is listed for some rows: how often the clone was seen (once, few, many), or a class if it is expanded.

d_call: .; j_call: TRBJ2-5; cdr3_length: 14; v_call: TRBV4-3; clone_size: .; cdr3_nt: TGCGCCAGCAGCCAAGGAACGTACCAAGAGACCCAGTACTTC; cdr3_aa: CASSQGTYQETQYF
d_call: TRBD2; j_call: TRBJ2-1; cdr3_length: 15; v_call: TRBV7-2; clone_size: .; cdr3_nt: TGTGCCAGCAGCCTCCTAGCGGGGTCCTACAATGAGCAGTTCTTC; cdr3_aa: CASSLLAGSYNEQFF
d_call: .; j_call: TRBJ2-7; cdr3_length: 13; v_call: TRBV27; clone_size: .; cdr3_nt: TGTGCCAGCACGGGCCCAGGGTCCTACGAGCAGTACTTC; cdr3_aa: CASTGPGSYEQYF
d_call: .; j_call: TRBJ2-7; cdr3_length: 13; v_call: TRBV7-9; clone_size: .; cdr3_nt: TGTGCCAGCAGCTTCCCTAGCTCCTACGAGCAGTACTTC; cdr3_aa: CASSFPSSYEQYF
d_call: TRBD1; j_call: TRBJ1-3; cdr3_length: 16; v_call: TRBV19; clone_size: .; cdr3_nt: TGTGCCAGTAGTTTCAGGGGGACCTACTCTGGAAACACCATATATTTT; cdr3_aa: CASSFRGTYSGNTIYF
d_call: .; j_call: TRBJ1-1; cdr3_length: 15; v_call: TRBV21-1; clone_size: once; cdr3_nt: TGTGCCAGCAGCAGGACAGGGATGAGGAACACTGAAGCTTTCTTT; cdr3_aa: CASSRTGMRNTEAFF
d_call: TRBD2; j_call: TRBJ2-3; cdr3_length: 14; v_call: TRBV7-2; clone_size: .; cdr3_nt: TGTGCCAGCAGCCCCGGGGGGGGCACAGATACGCAGTATTTT; cdr3_aa: CASSPGGGTDTQYF
d_call: .; j_call: TRBJ2-1; cdr3_length: 15; v_call: TRBV4-1; clone_size: .; cdr3_nt: TGCGCCAGCAGCCCGGGGCGGTCCTCCTACAATGAGCAGTTCTTC; cdr3_aa: CASSPGRSSYNEQFF
d_call: TRBD1; j_call: TRBJ2-7; cdr3_length: 14; v_call: TRBV4-1; clone_size: .; cdr3_nt: TGCGCCAGCAACCCGATACAGGGGTATTACGAGCAGTACTTC; cdr3_aa: CASNPIQGYYEQYF
d_call: TRBD1; j_call: TRBJ1-3; cdr3_length: 18; v_call: TRBV30; clone_size: .; cdr3_nt: TGTGCCTGGAGTCCCCGGGACAGGGACGGATCTTCTGGAAACACCATATATTTT; cdr3_aa: CAWSPRDRDGSSGNTIYF